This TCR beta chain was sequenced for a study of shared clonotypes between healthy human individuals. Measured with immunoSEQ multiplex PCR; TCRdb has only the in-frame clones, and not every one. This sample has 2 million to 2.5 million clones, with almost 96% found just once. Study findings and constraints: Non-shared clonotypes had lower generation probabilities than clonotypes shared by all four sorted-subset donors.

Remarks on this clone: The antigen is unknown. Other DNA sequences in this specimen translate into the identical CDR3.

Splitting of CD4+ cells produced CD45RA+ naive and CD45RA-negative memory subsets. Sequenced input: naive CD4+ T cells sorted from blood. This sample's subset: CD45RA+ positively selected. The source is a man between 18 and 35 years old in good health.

CDR3 in DNA: TGTGCCAGCAGCTTGGGCAGGGACTATGGCTACACCTTC. Residues: CASSLGRDYGYTF. The genes are TRBV5-4 and TRBJ1-2, with D perhaps TRBD1 (5 bases). Germline CDR1 SGHNT, CDR2 YYREEE (reference sequence). Trimming took 0 bases from V and 3 from J, leaving 6 bases between them. The CDR3 loop spans 13 amino acids.